The 21 T cell receptor beta chains reported below all come from one sample, sequenced in a study of blood T cell repertoires in COVID-19. The repertoire was sequenced with immunoSEQ multiplex PCR; TCRdb's copy has only in-frame clones and lacks some. The data show approximately 260,000 clones, with roughly 87% seen just once and nearly 6.5% held by the top ten. The specimen sequenced was PBMCs or T cells enriched from blood (not recorded which). The receptors shown here come from a woman aged 25 to 39 with acute COVID-19.

This CDR3 reads CASKTDGTEAFF. CDR3 in DNA: TGTGCCAGCAAAACTGATGGCACTGAAGCTTTCTTT. The chain couples TRBV2 to TRBJ1-1; D not resolved. The CDR3 runs 12 residues. The germline V and J ends were trimmed by 7 bases and 4 bases, with 10 bases remaining between them. The germline gives CDR1 SNHLY, CDR2 FYNNEI.

Details on this clone: At one boundary the junction diverges from the germline segment, which might be a read error. The rearrangement joins TRBV6-2 or TRBV6-3 to TRBJ1-5; D ambiguous. Germline loops: CDR1 MNHEY, CDR2 SVGEGT. CDR3 size: 18 residues. CDR3 amino acids: CASSYSMARRVSNQPQHF. CDR3 DNA: TGTGCCAGCAGTTACTCGATGGCGCGGAGAGTTTCCAATCAACCCCAGCATTTT.

The J gene is TRBJ2-5, the V gene TRBV9; 7 bases line up with TRBD2. With V trimmed by 0 bases and J by 4 bases, 3 bases remained unmatched. The CDR3 is 14 residues long. CDR1 is SGDLS, CDR2 YYNGEE, per germline. Written as DNA, the CDR3 is TGTGCCAGCAGCGTAGGAGGACTAGGAGAGACCCAGTACTTC. Its protein is CASSVGGLGETQYF.

This clone occurred once. The V and J genes are TRBV5-4 and TRBJ2-7, with 9 bases fitting TRBD2. The germline CDR1 and CDR2 sequences are SGHNT and YYREEE (reference sequence). The CDR3 loop spans 15 amino acids. After removal of 0 bases from V and 4 bases from J, the junction contained 5 bases not matched to a gene. The CDR3 loop is CASSLGSGGPYEQYF. Here the CDR3 DNA reads TGTGCCAGCAGCTTGGGGAGCGGGGGGCCTTACGAGCAGTACTTC.

The V and J genes are TRBV27 and TRBJ1-2, with 10 bases that match TRBD1. This CDR3 is built from 16 residues. Germline trimming cut 2 bases from V and 4 bases from J; bases unmatched to any gene: 7. Germline CDR1 MNHEY, CDR2 SMNVEV (reference sequence). The CDR3 DNA reads TGTGCCAGCAGTTTACTGGGGGACAGGGGCCTCTATGGCTACACCTTC. Translating it yields CASSLLGDRGLYGYTF.

This clone was seen a handful of times. This chain uses TRBV19 with TRBJ2-1; possible D gene TRBD2, 5 bases. Trimming shortened V by 7 bases and J by 7 bases, and 20 bases separated the two germline ends. The CDR3 is 15 amino acids. In germline, CDR1 is LNHDA, CDR2 SQIVND (reference sequence). The DNA for the CDR3 is TGTGCCAGTACCAATACGGGCGGCACGGGGAATGAGCAGTTCTTC. Translating it yields CASTNTGGTGNEQFF.

The chain joins TRBV7-9 to TRBJ2-3; no clear D. Trimming cost V 5 bases and J 3 bases, with 6 bases left between them. CDR3 size: 12 residues. Germline V gives CDR1 SEHNR, CDR2 FQNEAQ (reference sequence). The CDR3 loop is CASSALTDTQYF. The CDR3 DNA reads TGTGCCAGCAGCGCCCTAACAGATACGCAGTATTTT.

The chain couples TRBV18 to TRBJ2-7; 7 nucleotides align to TRBD1. Trimming at V came to 2 bases and at J to 2 bases, leaving 6 bases not matched to a gene. The CDR3 length is 15 residues. Germline V gives CDR1 KGHSH, CDR2 LQKENI. The CDR3 loop is CASSPGDRGPYEQYF. CDR3 nucleotides: TGTGCCAGCTCACCAGGGGACAGAGGGCCCTACGAGCAGTACTTC.

The chain employs TRBV10-3 and TRBJ1-5; no reliable D call. The CDR3 has 12 amino acids. The ends were cut back, 10 bases at V and 0 bases at J, with 7 bases in the middle. Germline V gives CDR1 ENHRY, CDR2 SYGVKD. The CDR3 loop is CATGLSNQPQHF. The CDR3 region has the DNA TGTGCCACCGGACTTAGCAATCAGCCCCAGCATTTT.

This clone was observed once. The junction does not match germline at one end; this may be a read error. The CDR3 DNA sequence: TGTGCTAGCAGCTTAGCGGCGGGAGCTCGGAATGAGCAGTTCTTC. Translation: CASSLAAGARNEQFF. The V gene is TRBV7-7, the J gene TRBJ2-1; 7 positions match TRBD2. The CDR3 extends over 15 amino acids. Looked up from germline, CDR1 is SSHAT and CDR2 is FNYEAQ (reference sequence).

The chain carries TRBV19 and TRBJ2-2; D possibly corresponds to TRBD1 (6 bases). Germline assignment: CDR1 LNHDA and CDR2 SQIVND (reference sequence). V was pared by 6 bases and J by 5 bases, with 28 bases between. The CDR3 runs 19 residues. The CDR3 nucleotides read TGTGCCAGTAGACCTCTCCGTCCCCAGGGGCCCTCGGTAACCGGGGAGCTGTTTTTT. It is translated as CASRPLRPQGPSVTGELFF. Variable domain in full (rest from reference TRBV19 and TRBJ2-2): DGGITQSPKYLFRKEGQNVTLSCEQNLNHDAMYWYRQDPGQGLRLIYYSQIVNDFQKGDIAEGYSVSREKKESFPLTVTSAQKNPTAFYLCASRPLRPQGPSVTGELFFGEGSRLTVL.

This chain uses TRBV18 with TRBJ1-2; the D is unclear. There are 13 residues in the CDR3. Germline V lookup: CDR1 KGHSH, CDR2 LQKENI. Deletions cut 4 bases from V and 4 bases from J, with 10 bases between. The CDR3 DNA is TGTGCCAGCTCACTGGAGAGCGGCTATGGCTACACCTTC. Translation: CASSLESGYGYTF.

CDR3 loop: CASSSAGQVYGYTF. In nucleotides, the CDR3 is TGTGCCAGCAGTTCGGCTGGACAGGTCTATGGCTACACCTTC. The rearrangement uses TRBV28 and TRBJ1-2, with 7 nucleotides matching TRBD1. This CDR3 is 14 amino acids long. Germline values: CDR1 MDHEN, CDR2 SYDVKM. Trimming removed 4 bases from V and 4 bases from J; junction bases left unmatched: 6.

The chain employs TRBV5-6 and TRBJ1-4; D gene uncertain. Germline V CDR1 and CDR2: SGHDT, YYEEEE. Trimming pared 1 base from V and 8 bases from J, leaving 9 bases between. The CDR3 runs to 13 residues. Here the CDR3 reads CASSLPGHEKLFF. CDR3 coding DNA: TGTGCCAGCAGCTTGCCGGGTCACGAAAAACTGTTTTTT.

A single count supports this clone. This chain joins TRBV7-9 and TRBJ2-1; 10 bases agree with TRBD1. The CDR3 totals 17 residues. V was pared by 8 bases and J by 7 bases, with 17 bases of the junction left unmatched. From germline, CDR1 is SEHNR and CDR2 FQNEAQ (reference sequence). The CDR3 bases are TGTGCCAGCCGAAGGACAGGGGGGTTTTCCAATAATAATGAGCAGTTCTTC. Protein product: CASRRTGGFSNNNEQFF.

This clone was found once. The J gene is TRBJ2-1, the V gene TRBV2; 12 positions agree with TRBD2. CDR3 length: 14 residues. V trimming: 8 bases; J trimming: 9 bases; junction bases outside the gene matches: 8. The germline gives CDR1 SNHLY, CDR2 FYNNEI. The CDR3, as DNA: TGTGCCAGCGGACCGGGACTAGCGGGTTCTGAGCAGTTCTTC. As protein: CASGPGLAGSEQFF.

This chain connects TRBV7-9 to TRBJ2-1; tentatively, D is TRBD1 (5 bases). Germline V gives CDR1 SEHNR, CDR2 FQNEAQ (reference sequence). The CDR3 consists of 13 residues. Trimming pared 3 bases from V and 9 bases from J, leaving 12 bases between. CDR3 coding DNA: TGTGCCAGCAGCTTGAGACAGACAGTTGAGCAGTTCTTC. Translating it yields CASSLRQTVEQFF.

J is TRBJ1-4 and V is TRBV2; TRBD1 is a possible D gene (5 bases). Trimming removed 8 bases from V and 8 bases from J, with 15 bases in between. The CDR3 sequence is 13 residues long. Germline loops: CDR1 SNHLY, CDR2 FYNNEI. In nucleotides, the CDR3 is TGTGCCAGCGGAGGCGGGGAGGGGGAAAAACTGTTTTTT. It codes for CASGGGEGEKLFF.

This clone was picked up one time. The DNA for the CDR3 is TGTGCTAGTGGTTTGGTACGGTCAGGGGTGCAGTTCTTC. Amino acids: CASGLVRSGVQFF. The chain recombines TRBV12-5 with TRBJ2-1; TRBD1 is a possible D gene (6 bases). Germline V gives CDR1 LGHNT, CDR2 FRNRAP. V was shortened by 0 bases and J by 12 bases, with 12 bases between the two germline ends. CDR3 length: 13 residues. The complete variable domain, with remaining parts taken from reference TRBV12-5 and TRBJ2-1, reads DARVTQTPRHKVTEMGQEVTMRCQPILGHNTVFWYRQTMMQGLELLAYFRNRAPLDDSGMPKDRFSAEMPDATLATLKIQPSEPRDSAVYFCASGLVRSGVQFFGPGTRLTVL.

The V call is TRBV5-1, the J call TRBJ2-5; tentative D call: TRBD1 (5 bases). Trimming removed 4 bases from V and 1 base from J, with 23 bases in between. CDR1 is SGHRS, CDR2 YFSETQ, per germline. The CDR3 totals 18 residues. This CDR3 is CASSRSSLGRGSQETQYF. CDR3 DNA: TGCGCCAGCAGCCGATCTTCCTTAGGAAGGGGATCCCAAGAGACCCAGTACTTC.

V and J are TRBV3-1 (or the pseudogene TRBV3-2) and TRBJ2-2; weak D call: TRBD1 (6 bases). CDR3 length: 14 residues. The germline V gene encodes CDR1 LGHDT and CDR2 YNNKEL (reference sequence). V shed 0 bases and J shed 5 bases, with 7 bases lying between them. The CDR3 reads CASSQEGGTGELFF. The CDR3 DNA follows: TGTGCCAGCAGCCAAGAAGGGGGTACCGGGGAGCTGTTTTTT.